Below, 21 T cell receptor beta chains from the same sample are listed, as sequenced in a study of regulatory T cells in long-lasting Graves disease. Time point meaning: newly diagnosed GD, antithyroid drugs for less than 3 months. There was RNA extracted from PBMCs, and the TCR library was made from it. Arm-PCR of CDR3 regions and iRepertoire HTBI primers were the basis on which TCR beta libraries were built. TCRdb fed the multiplex PCR reads into MiXCR, producing one record per CDR3 protein. The table includes more than 350,000 distinct CDR3 sequences, 14% to 15% detected once. The sample was also reused in another study, on T cells in Graves' hyperthyroidism and ophthalmopathy.

The sample here was peripheral blood mononuclear cells (PBMCs), taken at new diagnosis, from a patient treated with antithyroid drugs. These receptors originate from a woman aged 25 to 45 with Graves disease.

This chain connects TRBV7-9 to TRBJ2-7; weak D call: TRBD1 (5 bases). Germline values: CDR1 SEHNR, CDR2 FQNEAQ (reference sequence). With 1 base removed from V and 4 bases from J, the gap between germline ends came to 11 bases. The CDR3 has 14 amino acids. The CDR3 DNA reads as TGTGCCAGCAGCTTAGTCTGGCAGGGTTACGAGCAGTACTTC. This gives the protein CASSLVWQGYEQYF.

CDR3 DNA: TGCGCCAGCAGCTTGGTAGGACGGCCCTCTGGGGCCAACGTCCTGACTTTC. Protein product: CASSLVGRPSGANVLTF. This sequence joins TRBV5-1 and TRBJ2-6, with D unclear. CDR3 size: 17 residues. The V gene lost 0 bases and the J gene lost 0 bases, with 10 bases spanning the gap. Germline lookup yields CDR1 SGHRS and CDR2 YFSETQ.

As concerns this clonotype: This sequence may be a read error, since a much larger clone differs from it by one base. The chain joins TRBV11-2 to TRBJ2-2; D not certain. The germline gives CDR1 SGHAT, CDR2 FQNNGV. This CDR3 is built from 16 residues. The CDR3 DNA is TGTGTCAGCAGCTTAGATCCAATCTACAGAACCGGGGAGCTGTTTTTT. Protein: CVSSLDPIYRTGELFF. Complete variable domain (other parts from reference TRBV11-2 and TRBJ2-2): EAGVAQSPRYKIIEKRQSVAFWCNPISGHATLYWYQQILGQGPKLLIQFQNNGVVDDSQLPKDRFSAERLKGVDSTLKIQPAKLEDSAVYLCVSSLDPIYRTGELFFGEGSRLTVL.

Many counts were recorded for this clonotype. The rearrangement links TRBV20-1 to TRBJ2-7, with 14 positions matching TRBD2. The V segment lost 0 bases and the J segment 6 bases; nucleotides outside the gene matches: 7. This CDR3 has 16 amino acids. Germline assignment: CDR1 DFQATT and CDR2 SNEGSKA (reference sequence). The chain's CDR3 is CSAREPGLAGATEQYF. The CDR3 DNA reads as TGCAGTGCTAGAGAACCGGGACTAGCGGGAGCAACCGAGCAGTACTTC.

This clonotype was observed at least ten times. The J gene is TRBJ2-2, the V gene TRBV28; tentatively, D is TRBD1 (5 bases). Trimming left V 0 bases short and J 0 bases short, with 11 bases between. This CDR3 comprises 17 residues. Germline V gives CDR1 MDHEN, CDR2 SYDVKM. The CDR3 here is CASSLWRRTTNTGELFF. The CDR3 bases are TGTGCCAGCAGTTTATGGAGACGGACAACGAACACCGGGGAGCTGTTTTTT.

This clonotype came up a few times. The rearrangement links TRBV2 to TRBJ1-6; D gene ambiguous. V was clipped by 4 bases and J by 7 bases, with 5 bases between them. From germline, CDR1 is SNHLY and CDR2 FYNNEI. The CDR3 extends over 12 amino acids. In nucleotides, the CDR3 is TGTGCCAGCAGTGGAGCGAATTCACCCCTCCACTTT. Translation gives CASSGANSPLHF.

To note about this clonotype: One junction end disagrees with the germline gene, perhaps due to a read error. The chain is built from TRBV20-1 and TRBJ2-3; 10 positions match TRBD1. The CDR3 has 16 residues. Per germline, CDR1 DFQATT and CDR2 SNEGSKA (reference sequence). CDR3 sequence: CSARGVGTGDTDTQYF. The CDR3 bases are TGCAGTGCGAGAGGGGTAGGGACAGGGGATACAGATACGCAGTATTTT.

This clonotype was counted ten times or more. The chain recombines TRBV11-3 with TRBJ2-2; no firm D call. The CDR3 sequence is 11 residues long. Germline CDR1 and CDR2: SGHNT and YENEEA. Trimming took 8 bases from V and 0 from J, leaving 1 base between them. The CDR3 sequence: CASANTGELFF. The CDR3 DNA sequence: TGTGCCAGCGCGAACACCGGGGAGCTGTTTTTT.

The genes are TRBV5-1 and TRBJ2-5; no reliable D call. The V gene lost 4 bases and the J gene lost 4 bases, with 11 bases spanning the gap. CDR3 size: 13 residues. The germline gives CDR1 SGHRS, CDR2 YFSETQ. The CDR3 DNA reads as TGCGCCAGCAGCGAAGGGTTAGTAGAGACCCAGTACTTC. Residues: CASSEGLVETQYF.

Concerning this clonotype: A read error may explain this, as a much larger clone is one base away. V usage is TRBV12-3 or TRBV12-4 and J usage is TRBJ2-1, with D possibly being TRBD1 (6 bases). V lost 9 bases to trimming and J lost 10 bases, with 13 bases between them. The CDR3 covers 11 residues. The CDR3 DNA is TGTGCCAGTTTTGGGGGCTACGAGCAGTTCTTC. Protein: CASFGGYEQFF.

This clonotype occurred many times. The genes are TRBV30 and TRBJ2-7; perhaps TRBD1 as D (6 bases). Germline loops: CDR1 GTSNPN, CDR2 SVGIG (reference sequence). V lost 3 bases, J lost 9 bases, and 12 bases lay in between. The CDR3 contains 11 residues. CDR3 sequence (DNA): TGTGCCTGGAGACAGGGTCTAGGGCAGTACTTC. Translation: CAWRQGLGQYF.

This clonotype was seen a handful of times. The CDR3 nucleotides read TGTTCACGACCAAAGAAAGAGAGGAGCTCCTACGAGCAGTACTTC. Amino acids: CSRPKKERSSYEQYF. This chain uses TRBV4-2 with TRBJ2-7; D is unresolved. Germline loops: CDR1 LGHNA, CDR2 YNFKEQ. The length of the CDR3 is 15 residues.

The V and J genes are TRBV6-1 and TRBJ1-2, with D possibly being TRBD1 (6 bases). Germline V gene sequence: CDR1 MNHNS, CDR2 SASEGT. There are 17 residues in the CDR3. Trimming shortened V by 8 bases and J by 6 bases, and 28 bases separated the two germline ends. The CDR3 spells CASGPRDTARMHNGYTF. For the CDR3, the DNA is TGTGCCAGCGGGCCCCGGGACACAGCGAGAATGCACAATGGCTACACCTTC.

This clonotype was seen at least ten times. The chain joins TRBV11-1 to TRBJ1-1, with a tentative D call TRBD1 (5 bases). Germline CDR1 and CDR2: SGHAT and FQDESV (reference sequence). The CDR3 is 17 amino acids. V was clipped by 2 bases and J by 1 base, with 17 bases between them. CDR3 DNA sequence: TGTGCCAGCAGCTTAACTGGGGGGAGACTCGGGAACACTGAAGCTTTCTTT. It codes for CASSLTGGRLGNTEAFF. The full variable domain, rest sourced from reference TRBV11-1 and TRBJ1-1, is EAEVAQSPRYKITEKSQAVAFWCDPISGHATLYWYRQILGQGPELLVQFQDESVVDDSQLPKDRFSAERLKGVDSTLKIQPAELGDSAMYLCASSLTGGRLGNTEAFFGQGTRLTVV.

This clonotype was recorded many times. The V and J genes are TRBV6-5 and TRBJ1-1; TRBD1 aligns across 7 bases. This CDR3 is 17 amino acids long. V was clipped by 2 bases and J by 4 bases; unmatched bases: 13. The germline gives CDR1 MNHEY, CDR2 SVGAGI. The CDR3 sequence is CASSYGTVGVGGTEAFF. In DNA, the CDR3 is TGTGCCAGCAGTTACGGGACAGTCGGCGTAGGGGGCACTGAAGCTTTCTTT.

This clonotype was seen many times. The V call is TRBV2, the J call TRBJ2-7; D not certain. Germline V gene data show CDR1 as SNHLY and CDR2 as FYNNEI. The CDR3 length is 15 residues. The V and J ends lost 5 bases and 0 bases respectively, with 14 bases between them. CDR3 sequence reads: CASSPRDLSSYEQYF. In DNA, the CDR3 is TGTGCCAGCAGTCCTCGTGACTTGAGCTCCTACGAGCAGTACTTC.

About this clonotype: This may be a read error: a much more frequent sequence differs by one nucleotide. The V call is TRBV24-1, the J call TRBJ2-1, with D possibly matching TRBD1 (6 bases). Germline assignment: CDR1 KGHDR and CDR2 SFDVKD. The CDR3 totals 14 residues. V was pared by 3 bases and J by 10 bases, with 15 bases between. The DNA for the CDR3 is TGTGCCACCAGTGATCCCGCAGGGGCTGACGAGCAGTTCTTC. This codes for CATSDPAGADEQFF.

This clonotype came up a few times. A much larger clone sits a single nucleotide away, making a read error possible. The chain combines TRBV5-1 with TRBJ2-1; TRBD2 aligns across 12 bases. The CDR3 loop spans 15 amino acids. From germline, CDR1 is SGHRS and CDR2 YFSETQ. As DNA, the CDR3 is TGTGCCAGCAGCTTGCGGACTAGCGGGGACAATGAGCAGTTCTTC. The encoded protein is CASSLRTSGDNEQFF.

This clonotype was recorded many times. The V and J genes are TRBV18 and TRBJ2-1, with 7 bases fitting TRBD2. Germline lookup yields CDR1 KGHSH and CDR2 LQKENI. The CDR3 is 13 amino acids. The J segment lost 6 bases and the V segment lost 4 bases, leaving 3 bases of the junction unmatched. The DNA for the CDR3 is TGTGCCAGCTCACAGACTAGCATCAATGAGCAGTTCTTC. Translation: CASSQTSINEQFF.

This clonotype has more than one count but fewer than ten. The gene calls are TRBV25-1 and TRBJ1-1, with 11 positions matching TRBD1. The V gene end was trimmed by 6 bases and the J gene end by 5 bases; junction bases not matched to a gene: 5. Germline assignment: CDR1 MGHDK and CDR2 SYGVNS. CDR3 length equals 14 residues. The CDR3: CASRGQGATTEAFF. The DNA for the CDR3 is TGTGCCAGCAGAGGACAGGGGGCTACAACTGAAGCTTTCTTT.

The chain links TRBV19 to TRBJ2-5; 10 positions agree with TRBD2. This CDR3 is built from 15 residues. CDR1 is LNHDA, CDR2 SQIVND, per germline (reference sequence). V lost 1 base, J lost 5 bases, and 4 bases stayed unmatched. CDR3 in DNA: TGTGCCAGTAGTATAGGTACTAGCGGGATGGAGACCCAGTACTTC. It encodes CASSIGTSGMETQYF.